This T cell receptor (beta chain) emerged from a study of cytomegalovirus exposure and HLA in healthy donors. The study's findings and limits: In vitro assays verified that three CMV-associated chains recognized CMV antigens specifically. A missense variant in DCLRE1C was later tied to TCR beta V- and J-gene trimming. Across HLA loci, a later analysis found differing TCR association rates, with DRB1 most and HLA-C fewest. Sequencing artifact likely explains a cluster of highly shared sequence variants.

The CDR3 is 16 residues long. V shed 1 base and J 4 bases; nucleotides not matched to a gene: 9. Germline V gene data show CDR1 as SEHNR and CDR2 as FQNEAQ (reference sequence). Points on this clone: Antigen unknown.

Researchers ran the PCR with 60 Vbeta and 13 Jbeta primers. Generated by immunoSEQ multiplex PCR, the TCRdb table keeps only in-frame clones and is missing some. Of roughly 200,000 clones in the sample, about 77% are singletons; the top ten hold around 2.2%. This chain uses TRBV7-9 with TRBJ2-7; TRBD1 matches at 8 bases. The sequence derives from a man in his fifties or sixties in good health and CMV-seronegative. Sequenced material: PBMCs. In DNA form, the CDR3 reads TGTGCCAGCAGCTTAGTGGACAGGGCAGGGAATTACGAGCAGTACTTC. It codes for CASSLVDRAGNYEQYF.